Listed below are T cell receptor beta chains from one sample, sequenced in a study of blood T cell repertoires in COVID-19. Here immunoSEQ multiplex PCR was the method, and the copy in TCRdb shows in-frame clones only, minus some. There are approximately 100,000 clones in the sample; 80% to 90% occur only once, and about 4% lies in the top ten. The sequenced sample consisted of peripheral blood. The receptors shown here come from a woman in her sixties or seventies with acute or convalescent COVID-19. CDR3s leave out the opening cysteine and the closing phenylalanine or tryptophan.

AGQGYT | TRBJ1-2 | 6 | TRBV28
ASSYSMAGGNIQY | TRBJ2-4 | 13 | TRBV6-6
ASSRNRGPNNEQF | TRBJ2-1 | 13 | TRBV11-2
ATSDGGSGRGNEQF | TRBJ2-1 | 14 | TRBV24-1
ASSLLGAGVDEQY | TRBJ2-7 | 13 | TRBV7-8
ASSFEVGVGTNEQF | TRBJ2-1 | 14 | TRBV19
SAGQSNYGYT | TRBJ1-2 | 10 | TRBV29-1
ASRALRGRTEDYGYT | TRBJ1-2 | 15 | TRBV7-9
AISTGGRGPTEAF | TRBJ1-1 | 13 | TRBV10-3
ASSLGGGINQPQH | TRBJ1-5 | 13 | TRBV5-1
ASSAPGTEAF | TRBJ1-1 | 10 | TRBV27
ASSEARQGYT | TRBJ1-2 | 10 | TRBV2
ASSLGHFSGNTIY | TRBJ1-3 | 13 | TRBV5-8
ASSSRGLAGYNEQF | TRBJ2-1 | 14 | TRBV3-1/TRBV3-2
ASRPGQLSNQPQH | TRBJ1-5 | 13 | TRBV27
ASRLDNRGAGELF | TRBJ2-2 | 13 | TRBV6-5
ASSRNVGSTEAF | TRBJ1-1 | 12 | TRBV27